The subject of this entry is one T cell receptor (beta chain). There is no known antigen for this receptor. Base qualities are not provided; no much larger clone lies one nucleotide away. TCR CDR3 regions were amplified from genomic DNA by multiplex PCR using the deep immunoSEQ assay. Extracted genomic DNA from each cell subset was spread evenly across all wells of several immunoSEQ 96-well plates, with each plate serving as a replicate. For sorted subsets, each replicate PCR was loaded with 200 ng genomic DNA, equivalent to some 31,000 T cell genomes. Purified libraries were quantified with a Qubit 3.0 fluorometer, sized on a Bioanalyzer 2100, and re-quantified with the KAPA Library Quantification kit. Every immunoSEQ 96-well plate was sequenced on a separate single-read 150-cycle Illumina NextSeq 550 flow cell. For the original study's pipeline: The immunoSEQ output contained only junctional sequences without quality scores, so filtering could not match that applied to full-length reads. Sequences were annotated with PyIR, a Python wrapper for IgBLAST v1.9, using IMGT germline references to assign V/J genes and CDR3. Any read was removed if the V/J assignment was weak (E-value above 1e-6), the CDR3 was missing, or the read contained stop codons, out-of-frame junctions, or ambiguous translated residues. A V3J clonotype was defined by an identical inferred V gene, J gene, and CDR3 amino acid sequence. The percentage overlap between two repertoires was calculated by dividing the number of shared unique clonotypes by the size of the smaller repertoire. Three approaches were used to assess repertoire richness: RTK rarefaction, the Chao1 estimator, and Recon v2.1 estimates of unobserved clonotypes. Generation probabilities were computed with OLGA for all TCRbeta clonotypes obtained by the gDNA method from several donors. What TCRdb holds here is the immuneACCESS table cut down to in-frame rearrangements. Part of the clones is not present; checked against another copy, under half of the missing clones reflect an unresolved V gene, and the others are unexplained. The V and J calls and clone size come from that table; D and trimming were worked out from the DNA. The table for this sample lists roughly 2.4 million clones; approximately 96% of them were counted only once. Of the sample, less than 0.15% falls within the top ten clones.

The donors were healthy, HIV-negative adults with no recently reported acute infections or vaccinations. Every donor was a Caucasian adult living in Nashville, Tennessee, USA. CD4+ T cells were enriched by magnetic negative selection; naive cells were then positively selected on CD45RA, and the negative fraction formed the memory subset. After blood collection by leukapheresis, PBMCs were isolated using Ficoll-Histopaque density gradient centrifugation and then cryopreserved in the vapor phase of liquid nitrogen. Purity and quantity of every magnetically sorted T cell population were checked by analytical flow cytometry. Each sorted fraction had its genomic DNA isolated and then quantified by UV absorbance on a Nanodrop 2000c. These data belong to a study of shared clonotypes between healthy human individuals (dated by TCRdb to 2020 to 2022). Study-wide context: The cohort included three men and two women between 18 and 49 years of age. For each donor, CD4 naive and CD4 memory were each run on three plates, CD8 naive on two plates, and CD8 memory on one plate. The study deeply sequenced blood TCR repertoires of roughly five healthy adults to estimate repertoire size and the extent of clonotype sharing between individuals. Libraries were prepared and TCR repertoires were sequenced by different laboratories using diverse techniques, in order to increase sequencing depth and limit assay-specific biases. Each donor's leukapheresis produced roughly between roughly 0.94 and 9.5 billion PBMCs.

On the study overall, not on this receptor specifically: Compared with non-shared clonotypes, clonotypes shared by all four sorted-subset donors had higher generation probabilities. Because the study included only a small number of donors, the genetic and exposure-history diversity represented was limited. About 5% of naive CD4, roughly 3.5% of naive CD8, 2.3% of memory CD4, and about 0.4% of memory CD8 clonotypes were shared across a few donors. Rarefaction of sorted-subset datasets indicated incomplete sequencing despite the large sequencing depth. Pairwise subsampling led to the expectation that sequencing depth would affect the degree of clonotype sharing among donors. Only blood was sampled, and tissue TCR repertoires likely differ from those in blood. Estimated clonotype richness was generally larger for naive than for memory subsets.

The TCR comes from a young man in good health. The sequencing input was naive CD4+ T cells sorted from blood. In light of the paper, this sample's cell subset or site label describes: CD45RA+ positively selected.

Here is the DNA: TGTGCCAGCAGGCGGCCCGCGGGGACTGAAGCTTTCTTT. Translated, this is CASRRPAGTEAFF. The sequence joins TRBV6-5 to TRBJ1-1; no D gene call is confident. The germline ends are 13 bases apart after V is trimmed by 6 bases and J by 5 bases. The CDR3 holds 13 amino acids from the cysteine to the phenylalanine. Only the CDR3 DNA is retained, 39 bases long and in frame from the first base. CDR1 is given as MNHEY and CDR2 as SVGAGI, both from the germline V gene.